This T cell receptor beta chain is from a study of neurological immune-mediated disorders. Whole-study findings and limits: The expanded clones of different subjects shared no CDR3 amino acid sequences (suggesting private repertoires in all groups).

Looked up from germline, CDR1 is SNHLY and CDR2 is FYNNEI. V dropped 11 bases and J dropped 4 bases, with 12 bases sitting between them. This CDR3 has 13 residues. This clonotype showed up many times. Its antigen is unidentified. Time point indicated: longitudinal time-point 1 (baseline). The cDNA came from 5'RACE with 10-nucleotide random UMIs. MiXCR, applied by TCRdb to the 5' RACE reads, yields one record per CDR3 protein. The repertoire holds 71,000 or so distinct CDR3 sequences, with roughly 13% as singletons. The TCR comes from a female donor with HTLV-1-associated myelopathy (HAM/TSP). The sample was PBMCs. V usage is TRBV2 and J usage is TRBJ2-6; perhaps TRBD2 as D (6 bases). The CDR3 region is CARGVSGANVLTF. DNA of the CDR3: TGTGCCCGCGGGGTTTCAGGGGCCAACGTCCTGACTTTC.